The clone carrying this TCR beta chain was observed a single time. What it binds is not known. This entry is derived from a study of T cell responses to AZD1222 COVID-19 vaccine. Study outcomes and limitations: Every sample of the repertoires postdated the peak T cell response. Dominant at 160-218 and 743-854, vaccine-associated CD4 TCRs also spanned spike. White British donors predominated, females outnumbered males, and clonal diversity was possibly underestimated. Baseline seropositivity characterized only a handful of AZD1222 recipients.

Here immunoSEQ multiplex PCR was the method, and the copy in TCRdb shows in-frame clones only, minus some. This table has about 160,000 clones, around 94% appearing once. Deletions cut 6 bases from V and 6 bases from J, with 5 bases between. CDR1 is MNHEY, CDR2 SVGAGI, per germline. The CDR3 is made up of 11 amino acids. The source material was peripheral blood, sampled on day 0 of AZD1222 vaccination. This TCR was sampled from an adult in good health. The chain combines TRBV6-5 with TRBJ2-2; D call uncertain. CDR3 amino acids: CASRSPGELFF. For the CDR3, the DNA is TGTGCCAGCAGGAGCCCCGGGGAGCTGTTTTTT.